Following are 19 T cell receptor beta chains from one sample sequenced in a study of post-analysis software for immune sequencing data (dated by TCRdb to between 2014 and 2017). Their antigen targets remain unknown. The method was PCR. TCRdb names Illumina HiSeq 2500 as the instrument used. To reduce PCR and sequencing biases, unique molecular identifiers were built into the TCR beta cDNA libraries. TCRdb trimmed public reads at Q25 via fastp, called clones via MiXCR and kept in-frame beta chains. Here each entry gathers all rows of one CDR3 protein and keeps the most common genes and DNA. This sample comprises about 760,000 distinct CDR3 sequences, about 32% of them detected only once. The top ten clones comprise under 0.7% of the sample. Paper-wide results and their limitations: Roughly 5 TRBV segments, including TRBV5-6, TRBV5-1 and TRBV20-1, were significantly more frequent in patients than controls.

The source material was blood. The receptor set was obtained from a girl aged 5 to 17 with multiple sclerosis.

CDR3 DNA sequence: TGCAGTGCTAGAGATGGGGCAGGACAAGAGACCCAGTACTTC. This encodes CSARDGAGQETQYF. This sequence joins TRBV20-1 and TRBJ2-5; tentatively, D is TRBD1 (5 bases). The CDR3 is 14 residues long. The V and J ends lost 0 bases and 2 bases respectively, with 10 bases between them. CDR1 and CDR2 (germline): DFQATT, SNEGSKA (reference sequence).

This clonotype was observed a few times. This chain joins TRBV6-1 and TRBJ1-1, with D perhaps matching TRBD1 (5 bases). The CDR3 loop spans 10 amino acids. In germline, CDR1 is MNHNS, CDR2 SASEGT. Deletions cut 6 bases from V and 8 bases from J, with 7 bases between. The CDR3 nucleotides read TGTGCCAGCAGAGGGGTCGAAGCTTTCTTT. Encoded protein: CASRGVEAFF.

The rearrangement uses TRBV7-9 and TRBJ1-2, with no clear D. In germline, CDR1 is SEHNR, CDR2 FQNEAQ (reference sequence). This CDR3 has 15 residues. V lost 5 bases and J lost 2, with 15 bases in between. CDR3 in DNA: TGTGCCAGCAGCCCTGACCGAATAAGCAACTATGGCTACACCTTC. Translating it yields CASSPDRISNYGYTF.

This clonotype has a handful of counts. V is TRBV28 and J is TRBJ2-3; 7 bases line up with TRBD2. This CDR3 is built from 16 residues. CDR1 MDHEN and CDR2 SYDVKM come from the germline V gene. Trimming cost V 5 bases and J 0 bases; bases outside gene matches: 8. CDR3 coding DNA: TGTGCCAGCAGTCCAGGACTAGGCTTTAGCACAGATACGCAGTATTTT. It translates to CASSPGLGFSTDTQYF.

V is TRBV29-1 and J is TRBJ2-7; D is unclear. Germline loops: CDR1 SQVTM, CDR2 ANQGSEA. This CDR3 has 11 residues. V gave up 7 bases and J gave up 0 bases, with 7 bases separating them. The CDR3 coding sequence is TGCAGCGGGTCGGACTCCTACGAGCAGTACTTC. Amino acid sequence: CSGSDSYEQYF.

This clonotype was picked up one time. V gene TRBV11-2 combines with J gene TRBJ2-3; D is uncertain. With 0 bases removed from V and 2 bases from J, the gap between germline ends came to 9 bases. The germline V gene encodes CDR1 SGHAT and CDR2 FQNNGV. This CDR3 region has 15 residues. CDR3 region: CASSLDSHDTDTQYF. The CDR3, as DNA: TGTGCCAGCAGCTTAGACTCTCACGACACAGATACGCAGTATTTT.

The chain carries TRBV6-5 and TRBJ1-1, with D possibly TRBD1 on 5 matching bases. This CDR3 is built from 13 residues. Trimming stripped 5 bases from V and 7 bases from J, with 14 bases between. The germline V gene has CDR1 MNHEY and CDR2 SVGAGI. DNA for the CDR3: TGTGCCAGCAGTAACCACCGGGACGGTGAAGCTTTCTTT. Its protein is CASSNHRDGEAFF.

The rearrangement joins TRBV12-3 or TRBV12-4 to TRBJ1-5; D is perhaps TRBD1 (6 bases). This CDR3 contains 14 residues. V was shortened by 2 bases and J by 5 bases, with 10 bases between the two germline ends. CDR3 bases: TGTGCCAGCAGTTTACAGGGGCGGGATCAGCCCCAGCATTTT. Translated, it gives CASSLQGRDQPQHF.

This clonotype has just a few counts. This rearrangement joins TRBV5-1 to TRBJ2-1; TRBD1 matches 9 bases. This CDR3 is 16 amino acids long. CDR1 is SGHRS, CDR2 YFSETQ, per germline. Losses at the gene ends were 0 bases for V and 7 bases for J; bases not matched to a gene: 8. For the CDR3, the DNA is TGCGCCAGCAGCTTGGGGACAGGGGCTAGTAGTAATGAGCAGTTCTTC. Its translation is CASSLGTGASSNEQFF.

CDR3: CSARATYGYTF. The CDR3, as DNA: TGCAGTGCTAGAGCGACCTATGGCTACACCTTC. The rearrangement joins TRBV20-1 to TRBJ1-2; no clear D. CDR3 length equals 11 residues. Germline loops: CDR1 DFQATT, CDR2 SNEGSKA (reference sequence). Trimming took off 1 base at V and 4 bases at J, with 4 bases between the two ends.

The gene calls are TRBV5-1 and TRBJ2-3; tentative D call: TRBD1 (6 bases). This CDR3 has 15 amino acids. The V gene lost 4 bases and the J gene lost 7 bases, with 19 bases spanning the gap. Germline CDR1 is SGHRS and CDR2 is YFSETQ. The CDR3 protein is CASSPARSGANTQYF. The CDR3 region has the DNA TGCGCCAGCAGCCCGGCCCGGTCAGGGGCGAATACGCAGTATTTT.

This clonotype was counted between two and nine times. The chain has TRBV10-2 and TRBJ1-2; TRBD1 agrees at 8 bases. Losses at the gene ends were 7 bases for V and 10 bases for J; bases not matched to a gene: 8. The CDR3 consists of 12 residues. Germline-derived CDR1 and CDR2 are WSHSY and SAAADI. In DNA form, the CDR3 reads TGCGCCAGCACCCCGGGACAGGTCTCCTACACCTTC. Protein sequence: CASTPGQVSYTF.

The V and J genes are TRBV28 and TRBJ1-2; 12 bases map to TRBD1. The CDR3 is made up of 16 amino acids. V shed 3 bases and J 2 bases; nucleotides not matched to a gene: 4. Per germline, CDR1 MDHEN and CDR2 SYDVKM. This CDR3 is CASSFTGTGGNYGYTF. The CDR3 DNA follows: TGTGCCAGCAGTTTCACCGGGACAGGGGGCAACTATGGCTACACCTTC.

CDR3 loop: CATSDAGTFGEKLFF. CDR3 DNA sequence: TGTGCCACCAGTGATGCCGGGACATTTGGTGAAAAACTGTTTTTT. The V gene is TRBV24-1, the J gene TRBJ1-4, with D possibly TRBD1 on 6 matching bases. The CDR3 totals 15 residues. V was pared by 3 bases and J by 7 bases, with 14 bases between. From germline, CDR1 is KGHDR and CDR2 SFDVKD.

Worth noting for this clonotype: A much more abundant neighbour one base away suggests this may be a read error. The chain employs TRBV12-3 or TRBV12-4 and TRBJ2-7; TRBD1 might be the D (5 bases). V lost 4 bases to trimming and J lost 9 bases, with 13 bases between them. The CDR3 extends over 12 amino acids. DNA for the CDR3: TGTGCCAGCAGTTCAAGACGACAGAGGCAGTACTTC. This translates into CASSSRRQRQYF.

The chain is built from TRBV4-3 and TRBJ2-7; D is perhaps TRBD1 or TRBD2 (5 bases each). Germline lookup yields CDR1 LGHNA and CDR2 YSLEER. Trimming took off 3 bases at V and 1 base at J, with 13 bases between the two ends. The CDR3 consists of 15 residues. The CDR3 sequence: CASSHSSGPSYEQYF. The CDR3 DNA follows: TGCGCCAGCAGCCATTCCTCGGGGCCGTCCTACGAGCAGTACTTC.

This chain connects TRBV27 to TRBJ2-3, with a possible D match to TRBD2 (6 bases). Per germline, CDR1 MNHEY and CDR2 SMNVEV (reference sequence). Trimming pared 4 bases from V and 2 bases from J, leaving 13 bases between. The CDR3 sequence is 15 residues long. In DNA form, the CDR3 reads TGTGCCAGCAGTTCACTAGCTCGAGTCACAGATACGCAGTATTTT. Protein sequence: CASSSLARVTDTQYF.

V gene TRBV7-2 combines with J gene TRBJ1-1; the D is unclear. Trimming took 7 bases from V and 5 from J, leaving 23 bases between them. Germline V gives CDR1 SGHTA, CDR2 FQGNSA. The CDR3 extends over 16 amino acids. The CDR3 DNA sequence: TGTGCCAGCAAGGCCATGGGCGGGCACACGGGGACTGAAGCTTTCTTT. It is translated as CASKAMGGHTGTEAFF.

Only a few counts were recorded for this clonotype. The chain uses TRBV5-1 and TRBJ2-1, with TRBD2 matching 7 bases. The ends lost 6 bases at V and 5 bases at J; junction bases unmatched: 11. This CDR3 has 15 residues. Germline CDR1 is SGHRS and CDR2 is YFSETQ. The CDR3 DNA reads as TGCGCCAGCATGGTTACGGGGAGGGGAAACAATGAGCAGTTCTTC. This codes for CASMVTGRGNNEQFF. Variable domain in full (rest from reference TRBV5-1 and TRBJ2-1): KAGVTQTPRYLIKTRGQQVTLSCSPISGHRSVSWYQQTPGQGLQFLFEYFSETQRNKGNFPGRFSGRQFSNSRSEMNVSTLELGDSALYLCASMVTGRGNNEQFFGPGTRLTVL.